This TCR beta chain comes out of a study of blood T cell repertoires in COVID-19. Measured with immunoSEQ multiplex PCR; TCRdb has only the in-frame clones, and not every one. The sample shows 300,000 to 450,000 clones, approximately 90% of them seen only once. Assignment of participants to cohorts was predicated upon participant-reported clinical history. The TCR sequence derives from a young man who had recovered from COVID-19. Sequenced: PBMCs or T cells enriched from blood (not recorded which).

This CDR3 is CASSTRRQGYHYGYTF. CDR3 DNA: TGTGCCAGTAGTACCAGACGACAGGGGTATCACTATGGCTACACCTTC. The V and J genes are TRBV19 and TRBJ1-2; 8 bases are shared with TRBD1. CDR1 and CDR2 from the germline V gene are LNHDA and SQIVND (reference sequence). This CDR3 region has 16 residues. The trim removed 4 bases at V and 3 bases at J, leaving 10 bases unmatched.